The clone carrying this TCR beta chain has ten or more counts. The antigen is undetermined. TCRdb re-called the 5' RACE reads through MiXCR, storing one row per CDR3 protein. The table shows 35,000 to 40,000 distinct CDR3 sequences, with roughly 2.5% occurring only once. The data are from a study of neurological immune-mediated disorders. Study-level results: The multiple sclerosis repertoire cluster showed no association with any clinical or MRI feature. The authors stated that larger cohorts are needed.

The CDR3 totals 15 residues. V lost 5 bases, J lost 7 bases, and 15 bases lay in between. CDR1 KGHSH and CDR2 LQKENI come from the germline V gene. What was sequenced was PBMCs. This sequence joins TRBV18 and TRBJ1-6; TRBD1 might be the D (6 bases). The receptor comes from a man aged 45 to 65 with multiple sclerosis. CDR3 nucleotides: TGTGCCAGCTCAACTTCTGGGACACTAAATTCACCCCTCCACTTT. Its protein product is CASSTSGTLNSPLHF.